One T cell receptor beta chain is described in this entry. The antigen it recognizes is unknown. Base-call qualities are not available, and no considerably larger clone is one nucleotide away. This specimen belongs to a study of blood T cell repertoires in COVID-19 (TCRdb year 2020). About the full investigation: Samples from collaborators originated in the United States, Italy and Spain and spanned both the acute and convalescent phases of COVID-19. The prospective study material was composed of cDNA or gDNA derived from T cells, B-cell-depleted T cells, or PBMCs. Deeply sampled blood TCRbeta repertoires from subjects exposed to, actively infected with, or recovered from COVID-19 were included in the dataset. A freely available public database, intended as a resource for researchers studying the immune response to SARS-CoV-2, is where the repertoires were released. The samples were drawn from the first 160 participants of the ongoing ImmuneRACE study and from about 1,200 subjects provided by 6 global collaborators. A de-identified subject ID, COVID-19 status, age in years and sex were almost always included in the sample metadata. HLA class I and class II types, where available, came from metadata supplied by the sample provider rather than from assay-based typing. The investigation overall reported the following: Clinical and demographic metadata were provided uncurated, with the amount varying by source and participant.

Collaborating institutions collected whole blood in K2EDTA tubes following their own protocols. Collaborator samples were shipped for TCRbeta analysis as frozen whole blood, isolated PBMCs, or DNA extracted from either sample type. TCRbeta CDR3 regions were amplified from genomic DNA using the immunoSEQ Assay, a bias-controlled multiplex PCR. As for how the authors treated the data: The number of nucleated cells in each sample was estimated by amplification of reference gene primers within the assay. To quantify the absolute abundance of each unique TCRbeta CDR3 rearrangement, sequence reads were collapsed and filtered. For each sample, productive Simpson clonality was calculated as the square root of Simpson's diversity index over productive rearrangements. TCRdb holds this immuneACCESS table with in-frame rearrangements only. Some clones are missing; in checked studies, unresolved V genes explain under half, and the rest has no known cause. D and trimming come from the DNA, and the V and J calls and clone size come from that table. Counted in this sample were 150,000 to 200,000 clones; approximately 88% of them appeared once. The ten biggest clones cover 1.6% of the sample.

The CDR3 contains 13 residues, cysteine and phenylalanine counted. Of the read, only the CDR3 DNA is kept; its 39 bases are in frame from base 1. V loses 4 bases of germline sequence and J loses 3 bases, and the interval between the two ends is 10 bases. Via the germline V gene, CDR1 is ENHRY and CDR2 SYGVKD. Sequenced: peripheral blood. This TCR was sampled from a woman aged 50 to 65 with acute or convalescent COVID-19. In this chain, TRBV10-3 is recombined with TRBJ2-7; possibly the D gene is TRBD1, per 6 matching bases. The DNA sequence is TGTGCCATCAGTGCCCGGACAGACTACGAGCAGTACTTC. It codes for CAISARTDYEQYF.